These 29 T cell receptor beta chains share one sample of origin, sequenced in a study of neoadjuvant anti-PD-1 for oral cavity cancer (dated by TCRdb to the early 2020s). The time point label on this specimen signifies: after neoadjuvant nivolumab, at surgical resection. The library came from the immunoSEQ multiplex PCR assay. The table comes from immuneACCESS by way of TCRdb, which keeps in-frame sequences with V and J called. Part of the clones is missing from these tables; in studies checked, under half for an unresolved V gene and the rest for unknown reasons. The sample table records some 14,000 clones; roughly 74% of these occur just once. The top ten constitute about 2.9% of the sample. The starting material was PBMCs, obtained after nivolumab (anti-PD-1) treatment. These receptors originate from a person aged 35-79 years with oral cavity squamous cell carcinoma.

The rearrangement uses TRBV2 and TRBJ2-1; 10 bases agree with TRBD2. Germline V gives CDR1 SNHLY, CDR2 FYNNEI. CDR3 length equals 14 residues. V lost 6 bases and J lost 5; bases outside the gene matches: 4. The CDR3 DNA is TGTGCCAGCAGCCGGACTAGCGGAAACAATGAGCAGTTCTTC. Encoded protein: CASSRTSGNNEQFF.

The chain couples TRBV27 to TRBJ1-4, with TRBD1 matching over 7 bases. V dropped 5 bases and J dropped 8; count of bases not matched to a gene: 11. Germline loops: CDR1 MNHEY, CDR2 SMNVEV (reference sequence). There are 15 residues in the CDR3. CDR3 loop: CASSLNPTGKEKLFF. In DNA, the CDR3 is TGTGCCAGCAGTCTAAACCCGACAGGGAAGGAAAAACTGTTTTTT.

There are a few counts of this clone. The CDR3 protein is CASSPHQGDNYGYTF. DNA for the CDR3: TGTGCCAGCAGTCCCCATCAGGGGGATAACTATGGCTACACCTTC. The chain uses TRBV6-5 and TRBJ1-2, with 7 positions matching TRBD1. J gave up 1 base and V 5 bases, and 7 bases lay outside the gene matches. The CDR3 runs to 15 residues. Germline CDR1 and CDR2: MNHEY and SVGAGI.

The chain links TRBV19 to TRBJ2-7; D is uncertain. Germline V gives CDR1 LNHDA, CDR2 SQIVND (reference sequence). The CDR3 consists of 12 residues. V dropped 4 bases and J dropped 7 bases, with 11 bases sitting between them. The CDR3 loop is CASSTTGFEQYF. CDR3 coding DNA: TGTGCCAGTAGTACTACCGGGTTTGAGCAGTACTTC.

The CDR3 region is CASSSQIDQPQHF. The CDR3, as DNA: TGTGCCAGCAGTAGTCAGATAGATCAGCCCCAGCATTTT. The gene calls are TRBV2 and TRBJ1-5; D remains ambiguous. The CDR3 is 13 residues long. Trimming took off 5 bases at V and 5 bases at J, with 10 bases between the two ends. Looked up from germline, CDR1 is SNHLY and CDR2 is FYNNEI.

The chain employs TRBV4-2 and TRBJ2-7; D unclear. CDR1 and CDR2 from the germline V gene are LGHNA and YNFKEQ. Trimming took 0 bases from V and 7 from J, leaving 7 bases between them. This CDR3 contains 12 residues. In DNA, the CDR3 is TGTGCCAGCAGCCAAGATGTCGGTGAGCAGTACTTC. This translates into CASSQDVGEQYF.

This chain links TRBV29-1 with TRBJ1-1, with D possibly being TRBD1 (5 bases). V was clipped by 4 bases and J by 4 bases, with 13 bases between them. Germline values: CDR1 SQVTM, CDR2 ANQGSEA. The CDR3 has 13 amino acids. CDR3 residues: CSVVSSRGTEAFF. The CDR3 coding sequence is TGCAGCGTTGTATCCTCGAGGGGCACTGAAGCTTTCTTT.

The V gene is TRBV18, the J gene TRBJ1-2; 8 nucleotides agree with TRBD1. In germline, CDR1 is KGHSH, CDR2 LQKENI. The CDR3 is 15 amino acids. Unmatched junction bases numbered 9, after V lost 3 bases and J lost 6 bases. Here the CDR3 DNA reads TGTGCCAGCTCACCTTGGACAGGGAACGCGGATGGCTACACCTTC. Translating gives CASSPWTGNADGYTF. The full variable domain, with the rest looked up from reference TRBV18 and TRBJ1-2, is NAGVMQNPRHLVRRRGQEARLRCSPMKGHSHVYWYRQLPEEGLKFMVYLQKENIIDESGMPKERFSAEFPKEGPSILRIQQVVRGDSAAYFCASSPWTGNADGYTFGSGTRLTVV.

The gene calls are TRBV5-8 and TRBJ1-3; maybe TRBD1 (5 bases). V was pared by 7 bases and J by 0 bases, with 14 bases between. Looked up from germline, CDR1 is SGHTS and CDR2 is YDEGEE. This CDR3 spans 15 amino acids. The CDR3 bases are TGTGCCAGCTGCCCCAGGGCCGTCTCTGGAAACACCATATATTTT. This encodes CASCPRAVSGNTIYF.

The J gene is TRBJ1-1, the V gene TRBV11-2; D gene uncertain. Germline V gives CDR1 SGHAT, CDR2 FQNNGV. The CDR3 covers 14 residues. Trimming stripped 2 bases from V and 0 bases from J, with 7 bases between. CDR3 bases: TGTGCCAGCAGCTTACAAGTCCTGAACACTGAAGCTTTCTTT. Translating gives CASSLQVLNTEAFF.

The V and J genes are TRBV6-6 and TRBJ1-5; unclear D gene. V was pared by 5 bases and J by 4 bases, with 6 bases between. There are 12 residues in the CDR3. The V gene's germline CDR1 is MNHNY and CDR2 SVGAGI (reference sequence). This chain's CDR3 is CASSPPNQPQHF. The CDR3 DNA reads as TGTGCCAGCAGTCCGCCTAATCAGCCCCAGCATTTT.

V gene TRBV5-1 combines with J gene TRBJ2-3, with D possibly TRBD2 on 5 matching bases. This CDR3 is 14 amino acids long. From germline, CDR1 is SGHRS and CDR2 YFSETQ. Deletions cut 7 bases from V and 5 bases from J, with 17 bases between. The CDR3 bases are TGCGCCAGCTCCATAGCGACAACGAAAGATACGCAGTATTTT. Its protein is CASSIATTKDTQYF.

The CDR3 reads CASSLDLGPLYF. The CDR3 nucleotides are TGTGCCAGCAGCTTAGATCTCGGACCACTGTACTTC. V is TRBV11-2 and J is TRBJ2-7; D unresolved. Germline loops: CDR1 SGHAT, CDR2 FQNNGV. The CDR3 spans 12 residues. The germline V and J ends were trimmed by 0 bases and 12 bases, with 12 bases remaining between them.

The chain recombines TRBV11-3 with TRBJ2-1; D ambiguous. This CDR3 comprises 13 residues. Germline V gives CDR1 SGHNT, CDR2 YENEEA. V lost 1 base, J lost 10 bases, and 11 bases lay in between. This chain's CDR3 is CASSLVPLAEQFF. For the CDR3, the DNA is TGTGCCAGCAGCTTAGTCCCGCTGGCGGAGCAGTTCTTC.

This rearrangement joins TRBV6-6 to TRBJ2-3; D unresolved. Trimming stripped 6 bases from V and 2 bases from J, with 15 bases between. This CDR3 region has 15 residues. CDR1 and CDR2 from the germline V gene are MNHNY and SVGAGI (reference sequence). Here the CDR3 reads CASRDGSIPTDTQYF. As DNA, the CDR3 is TGTGCCAGCAGGGACGGCAGCATCCCCACAGATACGCAGTATTTT.

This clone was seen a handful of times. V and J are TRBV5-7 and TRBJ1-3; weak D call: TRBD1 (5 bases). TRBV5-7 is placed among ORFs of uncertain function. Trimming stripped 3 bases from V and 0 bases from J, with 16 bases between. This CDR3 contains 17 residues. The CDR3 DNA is TGTGCCAGCAGCTCCTCCCGGGACCGAGACTCTGGAAACACCATATATTTT. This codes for CASSSSRDRDSGNTIYF.

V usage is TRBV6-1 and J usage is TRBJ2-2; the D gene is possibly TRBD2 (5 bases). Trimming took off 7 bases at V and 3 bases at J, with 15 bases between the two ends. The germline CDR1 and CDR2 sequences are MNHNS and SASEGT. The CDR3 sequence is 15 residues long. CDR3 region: CASTRTGWDTGELFF. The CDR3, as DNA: TGTGCCAGCACCCGGACGGGGTGGGACACCGGGGAGCTGTTTTTT.

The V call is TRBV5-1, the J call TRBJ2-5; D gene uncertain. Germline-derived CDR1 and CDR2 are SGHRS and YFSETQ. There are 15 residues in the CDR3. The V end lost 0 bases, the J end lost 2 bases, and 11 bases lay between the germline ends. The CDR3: CASSLVPGGQETQYF. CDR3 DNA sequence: TGCGCCAGCAGCTTGGTCCCGGGTGGGCAAGAGACCCAGTACTTC.

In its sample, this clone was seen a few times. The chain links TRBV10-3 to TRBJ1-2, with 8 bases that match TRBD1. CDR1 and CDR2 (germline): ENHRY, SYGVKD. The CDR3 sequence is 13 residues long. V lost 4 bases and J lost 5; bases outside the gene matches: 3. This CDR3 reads CAISGQGQYGYTF. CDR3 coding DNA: TGTGCCATCAGTGGACAGGGGCAATATGGCTACACCTTC.

The CDR3, as DNA: TGCGCCAGCAGCTCGGACAGTAACAATGAGCAGTTCTTC. As protein: CASSSDSNNEQFF. The rearrangement links TRBV5-1 to TRBJ2-1; D is perhaps TRBD1 (6 bases). This CDR3 spans 13 amino acids. Germline loops: CDR1 SGHRS, CDR2 YFSETQ. The V end lost 3 bases, the J end lost 5 bases, and 9 bases lay between the germline ends.

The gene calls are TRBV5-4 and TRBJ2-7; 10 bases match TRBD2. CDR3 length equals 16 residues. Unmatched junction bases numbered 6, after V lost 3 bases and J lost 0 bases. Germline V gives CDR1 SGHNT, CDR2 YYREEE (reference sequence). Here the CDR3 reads CASSSRLAGISYEQYF. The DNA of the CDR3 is TGTGCCAGCAGCTCCAGACTAGCGGGTATCTCCTACGAGCAGTACTTC. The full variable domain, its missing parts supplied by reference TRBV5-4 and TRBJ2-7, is ETGVTQSPTHLIKTRGQQVTLRCSSQSGHNTVSWYQQALGQGPQFIFQYYREEENGRGNFPPRFSGLQFPNYSSELNVNALELDDSALYLCASSSRLAGISYEQYFGPGTRLTVT.

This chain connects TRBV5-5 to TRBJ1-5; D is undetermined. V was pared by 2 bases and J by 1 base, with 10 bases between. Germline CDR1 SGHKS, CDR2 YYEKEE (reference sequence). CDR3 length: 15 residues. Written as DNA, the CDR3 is TGTGCCAGCAGCTTAACCGAGGGAAGCAATCAGCCCCAGCATTTT. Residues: CASSLTEGSNQPQHF.

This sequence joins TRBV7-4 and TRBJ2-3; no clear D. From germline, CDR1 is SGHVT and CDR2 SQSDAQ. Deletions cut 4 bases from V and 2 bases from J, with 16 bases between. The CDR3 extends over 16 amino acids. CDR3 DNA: TGTGCCAGCAGCTCTGCCCGACTGGGCTACACAGATACGCAGTATTTT. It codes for CASSSARLGYTDTQYF.

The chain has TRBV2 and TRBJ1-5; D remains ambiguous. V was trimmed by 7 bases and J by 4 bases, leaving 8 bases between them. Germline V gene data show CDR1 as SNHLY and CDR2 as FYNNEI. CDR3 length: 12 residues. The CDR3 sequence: CASTRGNQPQHF. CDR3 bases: TGTGCCAGCACCCGGGGAAATCAGCCCCAGCATTTT.

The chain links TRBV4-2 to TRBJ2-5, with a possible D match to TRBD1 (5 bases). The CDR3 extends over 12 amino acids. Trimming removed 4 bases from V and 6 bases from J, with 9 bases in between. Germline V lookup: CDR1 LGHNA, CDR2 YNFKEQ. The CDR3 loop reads CASSRDSQTQYF. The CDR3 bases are TGTGCCAGCAGCCGAGACAGTCAGACCCAGTACTTC.

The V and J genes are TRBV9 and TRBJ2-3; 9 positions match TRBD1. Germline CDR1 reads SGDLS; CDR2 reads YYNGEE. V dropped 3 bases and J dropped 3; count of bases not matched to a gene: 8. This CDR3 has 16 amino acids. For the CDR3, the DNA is TGTGCCAGCAGCGAACCGGACAGGGGCGGAACAGATACGCAGTATTTT. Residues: CASSEPDRGGTDTQYF. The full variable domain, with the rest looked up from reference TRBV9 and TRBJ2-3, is DSGVTQTPKHLITATGQRVTLRCSPRSGDLSVYWYQQSLDQGLQFLIQYYNGEERAKGNILERFSAQQFPDLHSELNLSSLELGDSALYFCASSEPDRGGTDTQYFGPGTRLTVL.

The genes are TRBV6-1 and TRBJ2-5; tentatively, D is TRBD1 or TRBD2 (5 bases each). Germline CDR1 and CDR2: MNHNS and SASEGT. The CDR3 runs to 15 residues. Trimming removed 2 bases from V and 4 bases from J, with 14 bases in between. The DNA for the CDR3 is TGTGCCAGCAGTGAAATGGGACCTTCTGGAGAGACCCAGTACTTC. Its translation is CASSEMGPSGETQYF.

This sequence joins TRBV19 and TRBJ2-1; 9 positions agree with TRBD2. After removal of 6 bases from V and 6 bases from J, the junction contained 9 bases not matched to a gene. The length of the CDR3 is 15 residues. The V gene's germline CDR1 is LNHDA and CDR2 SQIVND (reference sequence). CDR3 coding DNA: TGTGCCAGTAGGACCGGGACTAGCAAGGGCAATGAGCAGTTCTTC. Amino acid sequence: CASRTGTSKGNEQFF.

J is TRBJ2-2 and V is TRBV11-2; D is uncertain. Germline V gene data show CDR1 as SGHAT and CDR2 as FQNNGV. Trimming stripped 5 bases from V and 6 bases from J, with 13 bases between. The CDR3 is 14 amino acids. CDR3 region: CASSQGSNPGELFF. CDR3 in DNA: TGTGCCAGCAGCCAAGGATCTAACCCCGGGGAGCTGTTTTTT. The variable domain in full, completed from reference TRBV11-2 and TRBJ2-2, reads EAGVAQSPRYKIIEKRQSVAFWCNPISGHATLYWYQQILGQGPKLLIQFQNNGVVDDSQLPKDRFSAERLKGVDSTLKIQPAKLEDSAVYLCASSQGSNPGELFFGEGSRLTVL.